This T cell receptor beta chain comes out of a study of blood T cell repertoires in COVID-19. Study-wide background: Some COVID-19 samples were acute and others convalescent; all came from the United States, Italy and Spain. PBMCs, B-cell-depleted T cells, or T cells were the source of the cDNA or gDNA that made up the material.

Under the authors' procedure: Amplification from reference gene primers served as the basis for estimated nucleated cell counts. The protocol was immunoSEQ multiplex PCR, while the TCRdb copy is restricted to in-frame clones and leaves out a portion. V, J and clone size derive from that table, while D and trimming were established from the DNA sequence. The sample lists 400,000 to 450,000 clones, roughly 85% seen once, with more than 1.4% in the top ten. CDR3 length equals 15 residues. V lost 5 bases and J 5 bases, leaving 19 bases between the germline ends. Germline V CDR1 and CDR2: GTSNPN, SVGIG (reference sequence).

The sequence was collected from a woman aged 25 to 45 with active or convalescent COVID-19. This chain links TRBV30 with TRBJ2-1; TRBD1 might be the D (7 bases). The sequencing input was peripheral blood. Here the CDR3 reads CAWARDPGGHNEQFF. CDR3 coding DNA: TGTGCCTGGGCCCGGGACCCAGGGGGGCACAATGAGCAGTTCTTC.